Described below is a single TCR beta chain sequence and its context. CDR3 length: 15 amino acids. V lost 3 bases and J lost 1; bases outside the gene matches: 3. Germline V gene data show CDR1 as SGHDN and CDR2 as FVKESK. These data originate in a study of blood T cell repertoires in COVID-19. Only in-frame clones appear in the TCRdb table, and some are missing; sequencing was by immunoSEQ multiplex PCR. The sample includes over 150,000 clones, 70% to 90% of them seen just once. The origin of this receptor is a woman aged 55-75 years with COVID-19, enrolled during active disease. Sequencing was carried out using peripheral blood. This chain links TRBV14 with TRBJ1-1, with 9 bases fitting TRBD1. CDR3 in amino acids: CASSQPGQGNTEAFF. The CDR3 bases are TGTGCCAGCAGCCAGCCGGGACAGGGGAACACTGAAGCTTTCTTT.